Below are 24 T cell receptor beta chains sequenced from a single sample in a study of cytomegalovirus exposure and HLA in healthy donors. Primers for the PCR totalled 60 Vbeta and 13 Jbeta. TCRdb keeps only in-frame clones here, not all; method: immunoSEQ multiplex PCR. The sample consists of over 150,000 clones, 70% to 80% of them appearing once. The material sequenced was PBMCs. These receptors came from a man in his sixties in good health and CMV-seronegative.

The sample holds a few counts of this clone. The CDR3 reads CASSLAGMRNEQYF. Here the CDR3 DNA reads TGTGCCAGCAGCTTAGCAGGGATGAGGAACGAGCAGTACTTC. J is TRBJ2-7 and V is TRBV11-2, with TRBD1 as a possible D gene (5 bases). The CDR3 is 14 amino acids. From germline, CDR1 is SGHAT and CDR2 FQNNGV. V dropped 1 base and J dropped 5 bases, with 12 bases sitting between them.

The CDR3 bases are TGCGCCAGCAGCTCTGGACAGCCTAACAATGAGCAGTTCTTC. Protein sequence: CASSSGQPNNEQFF. The rearrangement uses TRBV5-1 and TRBJ2-1, with D possibly being TRBD1 (6 bases). The CDR3 covers 14 residues. Trimming shortened V by 3 bases and J by 5 bases, and 12 bases separated the two germline ends. CDR1 and CDR2 from the germline V gene are SGHRS and YFSETQ.

This clone was detected a few times. The chain couples TRBV7-3 to TRBJ2-3, with 14 bases fitting TRBD2. J gave up 6 bases and V 5 bases, and 10 bases lay outside the gene matches. There are 17 residues in the CDR3. Germline assignment: CDR1 SGHTA and CDR2 FQGTGA. CDR3 sequence reads: CASSPPGLAGGRDTQYF. CDR3 DNA: TGTGCCAGCAGCCCGCCAGGACTAGCGGGAGGCCGGGATACGCAGTATTTT. The full variable domain, its missing parts supplied by reference TRBV7-3 and TRBJ2-3, is GAGVSQTPSNKVTEKGKYVELRCDPISGHTALYWYRQSLGQGPEFLIYFQGTGAADDSGLPNDRFFAVRPEGSVSTLKIQRTERGDSAVYLCASSPPGLAGGRDTQYFGPGTRLTVL.

In this sample, this clone turned up once. This chain uses TRBV19 with TRBJ2-1; 9 bases are shared with TRBD2. V shed 1 base and J 0 bases; nucleotides not matched to a gene: 1. In germline, CDR1 is LNHDA, CDR2 SQIVND (reference sequence). The CDR3 runs to 16 residues. The CDR3 protein is CASSIATSGSYNEQFF. DNA for the CDR3: TGTGCCAGTAGTATAGCGACTAGCGGCTCCTACAATGAGCAGTTCTTC.

The chain combines TRBV9 with TRBJ1-4; D might be TRBD1 (6 bases). Looked up from germline, CDR1 is SGDLS and CDR2 is YYNGEE. This CDR3 region has 12 residues. Trimming took 0 bases from V and 12 from J, leaving 9 bases between them. The CDR3 is CASSVGQGQLFF. CDR3 nucleotides: TGTGCCAGCAGCGTAGGGCAGGGGCAACTGTTTTTT.

The J gene is TRBJ2-5, the V gene TRBV14; tentative D call: TRBD2 (7 bases). CDR3 length: 16 residues. Trimming left V 4 bases short and J 1 base short, with 16 bases between. Germline CDR1 is SGHDN and CDR2 is FVKESK. This chain's CDR3 is CASSRSGGSTQETQYF. The CDR3 nucleotides are TGTGCCAGCAGCCGTTCGGGGGGCAGCACCCAAGAGACCCAGTACTTC.

The chain joins TRBV28 to TRBJ2-7; the D gene is possibly TRBD1 (6 bases). CDR1 and CDR2 (germline): MDHEN, SYDVKM. The V and J ends lost 5 bases and 5 bases respectively, with 28 bases between them. The CDR3 length is 18 residues. The DNA for the CDR3 is TGTGCCAGCAGTGCCCTATCCGGGACAACTAGGTCCCCCCACGAGCAGTACTTC. Residues: CASSALSGTTRSPHEQYF.

This rearrangement joins TRBV2 to TRBJ1-2; TRBD1 matches at 10 bases. V shed 2 bases, J shed 4 bases, and the junction held 4 bases outside the gene matches. The CDR3 has 15 amino acids. Germline values: CDR1 SNHLY, CDR2 FYNNEI. The CDR3 DNA reads TGTGCCAGCAGTGAATCGGGACAGGGGATCTATGGCTACACCTTC. It yields the protein CASSESGQGIYGYTF.

The chain joins TRBV7-2 to TRBJ2-1; D not resolved. The CDR3 has 15 residues. Trimming removed 2 bases at V and 1 base at J, with 9 bases between. Germline values: CDR1 SGHTA, CDR2 FQGNSA. The CDR3 bases are TGTGCCAGCAGCTTATTAGTGTCATCCTACAATGAGCAGTTCTTC. Residues: CASSLLVSSYNEQFF.

The rearrangement uses TRBV10-3 and TRBJ2-5, with D possibly being TRBD2 (6 bases). The CDR3 has 16 residues. The ends were cut back, 3 bases at V and 2 bases at J, with 16 bases in the middle. The germline CDR1 and CDR2 sequences are ENHRY and SYGVKD. The CDR3 here is CAISDPSRDSQETQYF. The CDR3 DNA sequence: TGTGCCATCAGTGACCCATCCCGGGACTCACAAGAGACCCAGTACTTC.

The rearrangement links TRBV2 to TRBJ2-7; 10 bases fit TRBD2. Germline V gene data show CDR1 as SNHLY and CDR2 as FYNNEI. Germline trimming cut 6 bases from V and 2 bases from J; bases unmatched to any gene: 7. The CDR3 contains 15 residues. In nucleotides, the CDR3 is TGTGCCAGCAGGTGGGGGACTAGCGTCCCCTACGAGCAGTACTTC. Its translation: CASRWGTSVPYEQYF.

This chain links TRBV5-4 with TRBJ2-1; TRBD2 might be the D (6 bases). Trimming stripped 1 base from V and 10 bases from J, with 12 bases between. The V gene's germline CDR1 is SGHNT and CDR2 YYREEE (reference sequence). This CDR3 is built from 13 residues. The CDR3 region has the DNA TGTGCCAGCAGCTTGAGTGGGAGGAGAGAGCAGTTCTTC. Translating it yields CASSLSGRREQFF.

This chain connects TRBV5-4 to TRBJ2-3; TRBD2 is a possible D gene (6 bases). CDR1 and CDR2 (germline): SGHNT, YYREEE (reference sequence). CDR3 length: 16 amino acids. Trimming left V 4 bases short and J 1 base short, with 16 bases between. The CDR3 DNA reads as TGTGCCAGCAGCCACCTACTAGCTTTGGGCACAGATACGCAGTATTTT. This sequence encodes CASSHLLALGTDTQYF. Complete variable domain (other parts from reference TRBV5-4 and TRBJ2-3): ETGVTQSPTHLIKTRGQQVTLRCSSQSGHNTVSWYQQALGQGPQFIFQYYREEENGRGNFPPRFSGLQFPNYSSELNVNALELDDSALYLCASSHLLALGTDTQYFGPGTRLTVL.

The V gene is TRBV4-3, the J gene TRBJ2-2; no clear D gene. Germline V gene lookup returns CDR1 LGHNA and CDR2 YSLEER. The ends were cut back, 3 bases at V and 6 bases at J, with 14 bases in the middle. The CDR3 has 15 residues. This CDR3 reads CASSQYSRGPGELFF. Written as DNA, the CDR3 is TGCGCCAGCAGCCAGTATTCCCGTGGCCCCGGGGAGCTGTTTTTT.

The gene calls are TRBV7-6 and TRBJ1-5; possibly TRBD1 for D (5 bases). With 5 bases removed from V and 2 bases from J, the gap between germline ends came to 19 bases. This CDR3 is 17 amino acids long. Germline assignment: CDR1 SGHVS and CDR2 FNYEAQ. DNA for the CDR3: TGTGCCAGCAGCCCCCCGCGGGACGCCTCGCGCAATCAGCCCCAGCATTTT. This sequence encodes CASSPPRDASRNQPQHF.

This chain joins TRBV28 and TRBJ1-6; 7 bases are a match to TRBD1. Germline CDR1 and CDR2: MDHEN and SYDVKM. CDR3 length equals 13 residues. V gave up 11 bases and J gave up 5 bases; unmatched junction bases: 6. The CDR3 is CALATGNNSPLHF. For the CDR3, the DNA is TGTGCCCTCGCGACAGGGAATAATTCACCCCTCCACTTT.

This chain joins TRBV7-2 and TRBJ2-1, with D perhaps matching TRBD2 (5 bases). The CDR3 spans 14 residues. The ends were cut back, 0 bases at V and 7 bases at J, with 10 bases in the middle. Germline CDR1 SGHTA, CDR2 FQGNSA. CDR3 nucleotide sequence: TGTGCCAGCAGCTTAGCTGACTATGGGAATGAGCAGTTCTTC. Amino acids: CASSLADYGNEQFF.

V is TRBV10-3 and J is TRBJ2-5, with 8 bases that match TRBD2. Germline V gene lookup returns CDR1 ENHRY and CDR2 SYGVKD. The CDR3 is 15 amino acids. V trimming: 3 bases; J trimming: 2 bases; junction bases outside the gene matches: 5. The CDR3 DNA reads as TGTGCCATCAGTGACAAGCGGGGGTTTCAAGAGACCCAGTACTTC. Its protein product is CAISDKRGFQETQYF.

The table lists this clone with many counts. This chain connects TRBV6-6 to TRBJ2-3; D uncertain. V lost 0 bases and J lost 6, with 4 bases in between. CDR1 is MNHNY and CDR2 is SVGAGI in the germline V gene (reference sequence). The CDR3 has 12 amino acids. CDR3 coding DNA: TGTGCCAGCAGTTACTCGAGGGATACGCAGTATTTT. Translation gives CASSYSRDTQYF.

The DNA of the CDR3 is TGCGCCAGCAGCTGGGGGCCCTCGAACACCGGGGAGCTGTTTTTT. Protein: CASSWGPSNTGELFF. The V call is TRBV5-1, the J call TRBJ2-2, with a tentative D call TRBD1 (6 bases). The V end was cut by 3 bases, the J end by 0 bases, with 9 bases between. There are 15 residues in the CDR3. In germline, CDR1 is SGHRS, CDR2 YFSETQ. The full variable domain, in which reference TRBV5-1 and TRBJ2-2 provide the parts outside the CDR3, is KAGVTQTPRYLIKTRGQQVTLSCSPISGHRSVSWYQQTPGQGLQFLFEYFSETQRNKGNFPGRFSGRQFSNSRSEMNVSTLELGDSALYLCASSWGPSNTGELFFGEGSRLTVL.

The V gene is TRBV7-6, the J gene TRBJ2-2; 7 nucleotides align to TRBD1. The CDR3 is 16 residues long. CDR1 is SGHVS, CDR2 FNYEAQ, per germline. The V segment lost 5 bases and the J segment 6 bases; nucleotides outside the gene matches: 12. The CDR3 bases are TGTGCCAGCAGCCCAGGACAGGTTCTTGTTCCCGGGGAGCTGTTTTTT. It specifies CASSPGQVLVPGELFF.

The V call is TRBV7-2, the J call TRBJ2-2; D is perhaps TRBD2 (6 bases). The CDR3 spans 14 residues. The V end lost 3 bases, the J end lost 2 bases, and 7 bases lay between the germline ends. Per germline, CDR1 SGHTA and CDR2 FQGNSA. The CDR3 nucleotides read TGTGCCAGCAGCTTCGGGAGAAACACCGGGGAGCTGTTTTTT. It specifies CASSFGRNTGELFF.

The CDR3 region has the DNA TGTGCCAGCAGCCCGGTTCGGGTTCAGGGGTCACCCCTCCACTTT. As protein: CASSPVRVQGSPLHF. The chain employs TRBV7-9 and TRBJ1-6; the D gene is possibly TRBD1 (6 bases). From germline, CDR1 is SEHNR and CDR2 FQNEAQ (reference sequence). Between the trimmed V and J ends, which lost 5 bases and 10 bases, there was a span of 18 bases. The CDR3 contains 15 residues.

The chain has TRBV27 and TRBJ2-2, with 11 bases fitting TRBD2. This CDR3 is built from 17 residues. The V and J ends lost 6 bases and 2 bases, in that order; junction bases with no gene match: 8. Germline V lookup: CDR1 MNHEY, CDR2 SMNVEV (reference sequence). This chain's CDR3 is CASRSTGTSGNTGELFF. The CDR3 DNA reads TGTGCCAGCAGAAGCACCGGGACTAGCGGAAACACCGGGGAGCTGTTTTTT.